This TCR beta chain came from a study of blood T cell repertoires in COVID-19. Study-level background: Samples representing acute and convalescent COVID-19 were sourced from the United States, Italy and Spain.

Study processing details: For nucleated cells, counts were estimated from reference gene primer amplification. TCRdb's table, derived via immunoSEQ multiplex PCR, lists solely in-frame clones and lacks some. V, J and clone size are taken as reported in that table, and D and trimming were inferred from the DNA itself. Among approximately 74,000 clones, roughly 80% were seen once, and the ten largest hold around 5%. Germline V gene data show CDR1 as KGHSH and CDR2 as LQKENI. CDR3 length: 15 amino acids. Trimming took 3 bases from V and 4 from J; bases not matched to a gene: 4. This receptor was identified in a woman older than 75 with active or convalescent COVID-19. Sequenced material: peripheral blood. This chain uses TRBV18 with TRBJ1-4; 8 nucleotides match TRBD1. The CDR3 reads CASSPSTGDNEKLFF. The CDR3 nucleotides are TGTGCCAGCTCACCGTCGACAGGGGATAATGAAAAACTGTTTTTT. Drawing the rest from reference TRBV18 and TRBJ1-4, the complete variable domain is NAGVMQNPRHLVRRRGQEARLRCSPMKGHSHVYWYRQLPEEGLKFMVYLQKENIIDESGMPKERFSAEFPKEGPSILRIQQVVRGDSAAYFCASSPSTGDNEKLFFGSGTQLSVL.